Presented here are 31 T cell receptor beta chains from one specimen sequenced in a study of T-cell reconstitution after alpha-beta-depleted transplantation in children. TCRbeta library construction was performed incorporating unique molecular identifiers. Via MiXCR, TCRdb re-called the PCR reads, giving one row per CDR3 protein. The sample holds around 76,000 distinct CDR3 sequences, roughly 20% seen once. The sequencing here drew on PBMCs, mostly from graft donor cells, taken 360 days after TCRalphabeta/CD19-depleted stem cell transplant. These TCRs come from a male patient aged 2 to 9 who had a stem cell transplant for acute lymphoblastic leukemia, so the T cells may come from the graft donor.

The chain combines TRBV12-3 or TRBV12-4 with TRBJ1-2; 7 nucleotides align to TRBD1. Losses at the gene ends were 5 bases for V and 5 bases for J; bases not matched to a gene: 11. The CDR3 is 15 residues long. The CDR3, as DNA: TGTGCCAGCAGTCCCCGACAGGGTGGTAGGTATGGCTACACCTTC. Translation gives CASSPRQGGRYGYTF.

This clonotype was counted only a few times. The V and J genes are TRBV7-6 and TRBJ2-5, with a possible D match to TRBD2 (6 bases). Germline V gene data show CDR1 as SGHVS and CDR2 as FNYEAQ. Trimming cost V 1 base and J 5 bases, with 11 bases left between them. This CDR3 has 14 amino acids. The CDR3 spells CASSLGTTPETQYF. The CDR3 bases are TGTGCCAGCAGCTTAGGGACTACCCCTGAGACCCAGTACTTC.

This clonotype has only a few counts. The chain joins TRBV5-1 to TRBJ2-3; 9 bases align to TRBD1. Unmatched junction bases numbered 5, after V lost 4 bases and J lost 2 bases. Germline V CDR1 and CDR2: SGHRS, YFSETQ. This CDR3 has 15 residues. CDR3: CASSANRGPTDTQYF. CDR3 bases: TGCGCCAGCAGCGCGAACAGGGGGCCCACAGATACGCAGTATTTT.

The V and J genes are TRBV4-1 and TRBJ2-3; 9 nucleotides align to TRBD2. Germline V lookup: CDR1 MGHRA, CDR2 YSYEKL. J gave up 4 bases and V 5 bases, and 16 bases lay outside the gene matches. CDR3 length equals 18 residues. As DNA, the CDR3 is TGCGCCAGCAGCTACCAAGGACTTAGCGGGGGAGGTCCAGATACGCAGTATTTT. This encodes CASSYQGLSGGGPDTQYF.

This clonotype has ten or more counts. The J gene is TRBJ1-5, the V gene TRBV12-3 or TRBV12-4; no definite D call. This CDR3 region has 14 residues. V lost 6 bases and J lost 3, with 12 bases in between. CDR3 in amino acids: CASSSRDYNQPQHF. CDR3 sequence (DNA): TGTGCCAGCAGCTCCCGGGATTACAATCAGCCCCAGCATTTT.

The gene calls are TRBV7-4 and TRBJ2-1; D remains ambiguous. The V end was cut by 1 base, the J end by 2 bases, with 15 bases between. The CDR3 extends over 17 amino acids. Per the germline V gene, CDR1 is SGHVT and CDR2 is SQSDAQ. The CDR3 here is CASSLVTAGYTYNEQFF. As DNA, the CDR3 is TGTGCCAGCAGCTTAGTAACGGCAGGTTATACCTACAATGAGCAGTTCTTC.

This clonotype was found a few times. CDR3 region: CASSISGTGLNIQYF. In DNA form, the CDR3 reads TGTGCCAGCAGTATCTCCGGGACAGGCCTAAACATTCAGTACTTC. The chain carries TRBV12-3 or TRBV12-4 and TRBJ2-4, with 8 bases fitting TRBD1. The ends lost 5 bases at V and 6 bases at J; junction bases unmatched: 9. This CDR3 is 15 amino acids long.

This clonotype appeared a single time. This chain joins TRBV28 and TRBJ2-3; D call uncertain. The CDR3 contains 13 residues. The germline gives CDR1 MDHEN, CDR2 SYDVKM. The V and J ends lost 5 bases and 6 bases respectively, with 12 bases between them. CDR3 nucleotide sequence: TGTGCCAGCAGTATCCTCCGTAGGGATACGCAGTATTTT. Amino acid sequence: CASSILRRDTQYF.

This rearrangement joins TRBV11-2 to TRBJ1-1; TRBD1 might be the D (5 bases). The V end was cut by 5 bases, the J end by 4 bases, with 8 bases between. The length of the CDR3 is 12 residues. Per the germline V gene, CDR1 is SGHAT and CDR2 is FQNNGV. In DNA form, the CDR3 reads TGTGCCAGCAGCCACGGGGGCACTGAAGCTTTCTTT. This sequence encodes CASSHGGTEAFF.

The table lists this clonotype with a few counts. The chain combines TRBV20-1 with TRBJ2-7; possible D gene TRBD1, 5 bases. V lost 6 bases and J lost 2, with 11 bases in between. The germline gives CDR1 DFQATT, CDR2 SNEGSKA (reference sequence). This CDR3 spans 12 amino acids. As DNA, the CDR3 is TGCAGTGCCCGATCAGGGACCTACGAGCAGTACTTC. This sequence encodes CSARSGTYEQYF.

The rearrangement joins TRBV14 to TRBJ2-1; 14 positions agree with TRBD2. From germline, CDR1 is SGHDN and CDR2 FVKESK. The junction had 10 bases not matched to a gene; V was cut back by 2 bases and J by 7 bases. The CDR3 loop spans 18 amino acids. CDR3 loop: CASSQLWGTSGSGNEQFF. The CDR3 region has the DNA TGTGCCAGCAGCCAACTATGGGGGACTAGCGGGAGTGGGAATGAGCAGTTCTTC.

The chain joins TRBV18 to TRBJ2-3; no clear D. From germline, CDR1 is KGHSH and CDR2 LQKENI. The V and J ends lost 3 bases and 6 bases respectively, with 16 bases between them. The CDR3 covers 15 residues. This CDR3 is CASSPPVVEPDTQYF. As DNA, the CDR3 is TGTGCCAGCTCACCCCCAGTCGTCGAACCCGATACGCAGTATTTT.

This clonotype has more than one count but fewer than ten. The chain combines TRBV4-1 with TRBJ2-1; the D gene could be TRBD1 or TRBD2 (5 bases each). In germline, CDR1 is MGHRA, CDR2 YSYEKL. The V gene lost 7 bases and the J gene lost 2 bases, with 15 bases spanning the gap. The CDR3 consists of 15 residues. The CDR3 DNA reads TGCGCCAGCAAACCGGGACCACAGACCTACAATGAGCAGTTCTTC. It is translated as CASKPGPQTYNEQFF.

J is TRBJ1-2 and V is TRBV18, with D hard to call. Trimming stripped 3 bases from V and 7 bases from J, with 12 bases between. In germline, CDR1 is KGHSH, CDR2 LQKENI. The CDR3 totals 13 residues. CDR3 protein: CASSPTALGGYTF. The CDR3 DNA sequence: TGTGCCAGCTCACCGACGGCCTTGGGTGGCTACACCTTC.

This clonotype appeared a few times. The CDR3 DNA is TGTGCCAGCAGCTTACCAGGGATTGATCAGCCCCAGCATTTT. The encoded protein is CASSLPGIDQPQHF. This chain links TRBV7-9 with TRBJ1-5; D is possibly TRBD1 (5 bases). The CDR3 consists of 14 residues. V shed 2 bases and J shed 5 bases, with 10 bases lying between them. Germline V gene data show CDR1 as SEHNR and CDR2 as FQNEAQ (reference sequence).

Many counts were recorded for this clonotype. The gene calls are TRBV24-1 and TRBJ2-4, with 7 nucleotides matching TRBD2. Germline lookup yields CDR1 KGHDR and CDR2 SFDVKD. This CDR3 has 11 amino acids. Trimming removed 9 bases from V and 8 bases from J; junction bases left unmatched: 3. CDR3 protein: CATGGRDIQYF. The DNA of the CDR3 is TGTGCCACCGGCGGGAGAGACATTCAGTACTTC.

The chain is built from TRBV6-1 and TRBJ1-6; 7 bases fit TRBD1. The CDR3 has 15 residues. The germline V gene has CDR1 MNHNS and CDR2 SASEGT. The ends lost 5 bases at V and 10 bases at J; junction bases unmatched: 11. This chain's CDR3 is CASSMTGPGGSPLHF. DNA of the CDR3: TGTGCCAGCAGTATGACAGGGCCCGGAGGCTCACCCCTCCACTTT.

This chain joins TRBV11-2 and TRBJ2-1; 8 bases are shared with TRBD2. Per the germline V gene, CDR1 is SGHAT and CDR2 is FQNNGV. With 6 bases clipped from V and 4 bases from J, the junction kept 20 bases outside the gene matches. The CDR3 consists of 19 residues. CDR3 protein: CASRSPNGGLAGGYNEQFF. CDR3 DNA sequence: TGTGCCAGCAGATCACCTAATGGGGGGTTGGCGGGAGGTTACAATGAGCAGTTCTTC. The full variable domain, completed using reference TRBV11-2 and TRBJ2-1, is EAGVAQSPRYKIIEKRQSVAFWCNPISGHATLYWYQQILGQGPKLLIQFQNNGVVDDSQLPKDRFSAERLKGVDSTLKIQPAKLEDSAVYLCASRSPNGGLAGGYNEQFFGPGTRLTVL.

The V call is TRBV9, the J call TRBJ2-7, with unresolved D. The CDR3 has 14 residues. Per the germline V gene, CDR1 is SGDLS and CDR2 is YYNGEE. Deletions cut 4 bases from V and 0 bases from J, with 11 bases between. CDR3 loop: CASSPWRLSYEQYF. The CDR3 region has the DNA TGTGCCAGCAGCCCCTGGCGGCTCTCCTACGAGCAGTACTTC.

In this sample, this clonotype turned up a few times. The gene calls are TRBV20-1 and TRBJ2-7, with a tentative D call TRBD2 (6 bases). The CDR3 spans 14 residues. V lost 3 bases and J lost 3, with 15 bases in between. CDR1 is DFQATT, CDR2 SNEGSKA, per germline (reference sequence). The CDR3 loop is CSASGQAGLYEQYF. Written as DNA, the CDR3 is TGCAGTGCTAGTGGTCAAGCGGGTCTCTACGAGCAGTACTTC.

The V call is TRBV21-1, the J call TRBJ2-3. TRBV21-1 represents a pseudogene. The CDR3 consists of 14 residues. As DNA, the CDR3 is TGTGCCAGCAATACGACAATCCCCACAGATACGCAGTATTTT. It translates to CASNTTIPTDTQYF.

Only a few counts were recorded for this clonotype. This chain uses TRBV24-1 with TRBJ2-1; TRBD2 agrees at 7 bases. Per germline, CDR1 KGHDR and CDR2 SFDVKD. Trimming took 9 bases from V and 2 from J; bases not matched to a gene: 3. The CDR3 is made up of 13 amino acids. The CDR3: CATGAGAYNEQFF. Here the CDR3 DNA reads TGTGCCACCGGGGCGGGGGCCTACAATGAGCAGTTCTTC.

A few counts support this clonotype. V gene TRBV12-3 or TRBV12-4 combines with J gene TRBJ2-7; 14 nucleotides align to TRBD2. The CDR3 is 18 amino acids. Losses at the gene ends were 6 bases for V and 0 bases for J; bases not matched to a gene: 10. The CDR3 region is CASRGTSGSRASSYEQYF. CDR3 nucleotide sequence: TGTGCCAGCAGAGGGACTAGCGGGAGTCGGGCTAGCTCCTACGAGCAGTACTTC.

This clonotype has more than one count but fewer than ten. This chain links TRBV5-1 with TRBJ2-7; possible D gene TRBD2, 6 bases. V shed 5 bases and J shed 1 base, with 16 bases lying between them. The CDR3 is made up of 15 amino acids. Germline V gene sequence: CDR1 SGHRS, CDR2 YFSETQ. CDR3 loop: CASSVGPGGSYEQYF. CDR3 sequence (DNA): TGCGCCAGCAGTGTGGGACCTGGAGGGTCCTACGAGCAGTACTTC.

The chain links TRBV5-5 to TRBJ2-5; 8 bases map to TRBD1. CDR3 size: 15 residues. Germline CDR1 is SGHKS and CDR2 is YYEKEE (reference sequence). Trimming removed 0 bases from V and 4 bases from J; junction bases left unmatched: 5. CDR3 protein: CASSLDLGQGETQYF. DNA of the CDR3: TGTGCCAGCAGCTTGGACCTTGGACAGGGAGAGACCCAGTACTTC.

This sequence joins TRBV10-3 and TRBJ2-1; 11 nucleotides align to TRBD2. V lost 5 bases to trimming and J lost 8 bases; unmatched junction nucleotides: 14. This CDR3 spans 17 amino acids. CDR1 and CDR2 from the germline V gene are ENHRY and SYGVKD. The CDR3 bases are TGTGCCATCAGTCGGATCCGGGGGACTAGCGGACCCGATGAGCAGTTCTTC. Residues: CAISRIRGTSGPDEQFF.

The V and J genes are TRBV7-2 and TRBJ1-1; D unclear. The germline V and J ends were trimmed by 0 bases and 1 base, with 9 bases remaining between them. The length of the CDR3 is 15 residues. Germline V gene sequence: CDR1 SGHTA, CDR2 FQGNSA. CDR3: CASSLAGYRNTEAFF. DNA for the CDR3: TGTGCCAGCAGCTTAGCCGGGTACAGGAACACTGAAGCTTTCTTT.

This clonotype was recorded many times. This chain connects TRBV5-6 to TRBJ2-1; D gene ambiguous. The V end lost 0 bases, the J end lost 4 bases, and 8 bases lay between the germline ends. Germline-derived CDR1 and CDR2 are SGHDT and YYEEEE. The CDR3 spans 14 residues. CDR3 in amino acids: CASSLGGIYNEQFF. Written as DNA, the CDR3 is TGTGCCAGCAGCTTGGGGGGTATTTACAATGAGCAGTTCTTC.

The rearrangement uses TRBV3-1 and TRBJ2-1; D is ambiguous. The CDR3 covers 14 residues. Per germline, CDR1 LGHDT and CDR2 YNNKEL (reference sequence). V was cut by 1 base and J by 5 bases, with 9 bases left in between. CDR3 loop: CASSQGPTDNEQFF. The DNA of the CDR3 is TGTGCCAGCAGCCAAGGGCCGACGGACAATGAGCAGTTCTTC.

This clonotype was picked up a small number of times. This sequence joins TRBV27 and TRBJ2-3, with a tentative D call TRBD1 (6 bases). This CDR3 has 14 residues. Germline V gives CDR1 MNHEY, CDR2 SMNVEV (reference sequence). The V end was cut by 2 bases, the J end by 0 bases, with 6 bases between. CDR3 residues: CASSLRGSTDTQYF. The CDR3 bases are TGTGCCAGCAGTTTAAGGGGGAGCACAGATACGCAGTATTTT.

As for this clonotype: A much more abundant neighbour one base away suggests this may be a read error. The genes are TRBV11-1 and TRBJ1-1; tentative D call: TRBD1 (5 bases). The CDR3 contains 14 residues. In germline, CDR1 is SGHAT, CDR2 FQDESV (reference sequence). Between the trimmed V and J ends, which lost 5 bases and 10 bases, there was a span of 20 bases. DNA of the CDR3: TGTGCCAGCAGCGGCGGGGCAAGGGGATTTAGAGCTTTCTTT. It encodes CASSGGARGFRAFF.